Shown below are 3 T cell receptor beta chains from a single sample sequenced in a study of PD-L1 blockade in urothelial cancer. Measured with immunoSEQ multiplex PCR; TCRdb has only the in-frame clones, and not every one. Among about 43,000 clones listed, under 90% were seen once. The sample's time point: peripheral blood 6 weeks after treatment start. Sample: PBMCs, taken around atezolizumab (anti-PD-L1) treatment. These receptors originate from a man between 60 and 75 years old with urothelial cancer.

This clone has only one observation. V and J are TRBV9 and TRBJ2-1; 8 bases are shared with TRBD2. Germline CDR1 is SGDLS and CDR2 is YYNGEE. V gave up 4 bases and J gave up 7 bases; unmatched junction bases: 10. The CDR3 sequence is 15 residues long. The CDR3 loop is CASSPGAGGPNEQFF. Here the CDR3 DNA reads TGTGCCAGCAGCCCCGGGGCGGGGGGCCCAAATGAGCAGTTCTTC. Filled out from reference TRBV9 and TRBJ2-1, the complete variable domain reads DSGVTQTPKHLITATGQRVTLRCSPRSGDLSVYWYQQSLDQGLQFLIQYYNGEERAKGNILERFSAQQFPDLHSELNLSSLELGDSALYFCASSPGAGGPNEQFFGPGTRLTVL.

This chain joins TRBV5-5 and TRBJ2-1, with D hard to call. Germline V lookup: CDR1 SGHKS, CDR2 YYEKEE (reference sequence). The CDR3 is 13 amino acids. V was cut by 4 bases and J by 7 bases, with 12 bases left in between. CDR3 DNA sequence: TGTGCCAGCAGCCTGCCCTCCAGGAATGAGCAGTTCTTC. The encoded protein is CASSLPSRNEQFF.

The chain joins TRBV27 to TRBJ2-7; 10 bases agree with TRBD1. Trimming removed 4 bases from V and 6 bases from J; junction bases left unmatched: 9. The CDR3 spans 15 residues. Per the germline V gene, CDR1 is MNHEY and CDR2 is SMNVEV (reference sequence). The CDR3 sequence is CASSSPGTGALEQYF. CDR3 nucleotides: TGTGCCAGCAGTTCCCCCGGGACAGGGGCTCTCGAGCAGTACTTC.